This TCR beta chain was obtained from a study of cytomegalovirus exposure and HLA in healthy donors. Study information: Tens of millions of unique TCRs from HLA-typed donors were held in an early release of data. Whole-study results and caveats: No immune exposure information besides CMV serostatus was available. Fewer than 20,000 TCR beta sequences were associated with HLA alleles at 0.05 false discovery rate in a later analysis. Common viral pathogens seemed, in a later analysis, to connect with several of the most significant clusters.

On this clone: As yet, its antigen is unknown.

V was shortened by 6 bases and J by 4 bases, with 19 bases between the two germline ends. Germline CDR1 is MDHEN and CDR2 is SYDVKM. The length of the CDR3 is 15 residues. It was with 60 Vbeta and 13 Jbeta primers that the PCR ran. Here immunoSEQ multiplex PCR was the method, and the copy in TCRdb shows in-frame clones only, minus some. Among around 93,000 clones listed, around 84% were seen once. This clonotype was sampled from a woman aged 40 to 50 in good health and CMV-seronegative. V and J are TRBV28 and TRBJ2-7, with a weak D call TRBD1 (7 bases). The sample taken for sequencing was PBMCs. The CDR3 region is CASSPGGGLGYEQYF. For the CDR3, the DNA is TGTGCCAGCAGCCCCGGAGGGGGCCTGGGGTACGAGCAGTACTTC.